This TCR beta chain was sequenced during a study of CD8 T cells in Susac syndrome. Study details: When their blood was taken, the Susac syndrome patients had either not yet had any therapy, were taking corticosteroids, or were taking intravenous immunoglobulin alone. Study-wide points: The CD4+ T cell repertoires in Susac syndrome were not clonally expanded. Only a relatively small number of individuals were included in the TCR sequencing and HLA analysis.

About this clonotype: The target antigen is unknown.

CDR1 SQVTM and CDR2 ANQGSEA come from the germline V gene. V dropped 6 bases and J dropped 5 bases, with 22 bases sitting between them. The CDR3 spans 15 residues. RNA totalling about 0.45 to 1 ug underwent reverse transcription with random hexamers. TCRdb reanalysed the immunoSEQ multiplex PCR reads using MiXCR and keeps one entry per CDR3 protein. The sample lists fewer than 200,000 distinct CDR3 sequences, 94% occurring once. Sequenced sample: CD4+ T cells from PBMCs. This sequence was found in a human donor with Susac syndrome. The genes are TRBV29-1 and TRBJ2-5; maybe TRBD2 (5 bases). CDR3 residues: CSVELRTPRRETQYF. CDR3 bases: TGCAGCGTAGAACTTCGGACGCCCCGGAGGGAGACCCAGTACTTC.